The entry that follows covers one T cell receptor (beta chain) sequence. Per the study methods: Quantification of nucleated cells was approximated via reference gene primer amplification. The data were produced by immunoSEQ multiplex PCR, yet TCRdb's version contains in-frame clones alone and is incomplete. That table gives V, J and clone size, and the DNA gave D and trimming. This sample has under 150,000 clones, with approximately 84% found just once. The CDR3 has 14 residues. The V gene's germline CDR1 is SGHVS and CDR2 FNYEAQ. Trimming took 5 bases from V and 2 from J; bases not matched to a gene: 2. The data belong to a study of blood T cell repertoires in COVID-19.

V usage is TRBV7-6 and J usage is TRBJ2-7; the match to TRBD1 covers 11 bases. This TCR was sampled from a woman older than 75 with acute or convalescent COVID-19. Sequencing input: peripheral blood. The CDR3 loop reads CASSMGQGAYEQYF. CDR3 in DNA: TGTGCCAGCAGCATGGGACAGGGGGCCTACGAGCAGTACTTC.